The rows below give T cell receptor beta chains drawn from one sample of a study of read filtering for tumor transcriptome and immune sequencing. TCRdb re-called the reads through MiXCR, storing one row per CDR3 protein. The sample has about 38,000 distinct CDR3 sequences; roughly 13% are singletons. Sequenced sample: a population of CD138-negative cells sorted from bone marrow. These receptors came from a donor aged 40 or older with multiple myeloma. Each CDR3 is given with its conserved first and last residue. D genes are given only for firm matches. Some rows mark clone size as missing; the rest say once, few, many or name a class of expanded clone.

clone size	D gene	J gene	V gene	CDR3 DNA	CDR3 protein
many	NA	TRBJ1-6	TRBV27	TGTGCCAGCAGCGATAGGGGTTCACCCCTCCACTTT	CASSDRGSPLHF
many	TRBD1	TRBJ1-6	TRBV20-1	TGCAGTGCCAGGGACAGGGTGAATTCACCCCTCCACTTT	CSARDRVNSPLHF
many	NA	TRBJ2-7	TRBV12-3/TRBV12-4	TGTGCCAGCAGTTTAAGGGGAGGAGGCGAGCAGTACTTC	CASSLRGGGEQYF
many	NA	TRBJ1-1	TRBV18	TGTGCCAGCTCTTCAACCAAAGGGTCCTACACTGAAGCTTTCTTT	CASSSTKGSYTEAFF
many	TRBD1	TRBJ2-1	TRBV18	TGTGCCAGCTCACCGACAGACAGGGTCCCCTACAATGAGCAGTTCTTC	CASSPTDRVPYNEQFF
many	TRBD2	TRBJ2-5	TRBV6-2/TRBV6-3	TGTGCCAGCAGCACTGGGAGGGCCGGGTCCGAGACCCAGTACTTC	CASSTGRAGSETQYF
many	TRBD1	TRBJ2-2	TRBV5-1	TGCGCCAGCAGCTCGGGACAGGGGAGGACCGGGGAGCTGTTTTTT	CASSSGQGRTGELFF
many	NA	TRBJ2-7	TRBV5-1	TGCGCCAGCAGCTTCAGGCCAGAAAGGGAGCAGTACTTC	CASSFRPEREQYF
NA	NA	TRBJ2-3	TRBV18	TGTGCCAGCTCCCCAACCTCCGGCGGTGCGCAGTATTTT	CASSPTSGGAQYF
NA	NA	TRBJ1-1	TRBV7-2	TGTGCCAGCAGCTCTCCGGACGGAAGCAACTTTGTAGCTTTCTTT	CASSSPDGSNFVAFF
many	NA	TRBJ2-2	TRBV28	TGTGCCAGCACCCCCCTGTGGGCTAGCCATAACACCGGGGAGCTGTTTTTT	CASTPLWASHNTGELFF
many	TRBD2	TRBJ2-7	TRBV11-2	TGTGCCAGCAGCTCAGGACTAGCGGGAGGCCACGAGCAGTACTTC	CASSSGLAGGHEQYF
many	NA	TRBJ2-3	TRBV7-3	TGTGCCAGCAGCCCCCAAAGCGGCGGCACAGATACGCAGTATTTT	CASSPQSGGTDTQYF
many	NA	TRBJ2-5	TRBV5-1	TGCGCCAGCAGCTTGTCGGGAATCTTCCAAGAGACCCAGTACTTC	CASSLSGIFQETQYF
many	NA	TRBJ2-7	TRBV5-1	TGCGCCAGCAGCTTGGCCACCGGGACCCAACCCTACGAGCAGTACTTC	CASSLATGTQPYEQYF
many	NA	TRBJ2-5	TRBV3-1	TGTGCCAGCAGTCAACTTCGAGACAGAGGACAAGAGACCCAGTACTTC	CASSQLRDRGQETQYF
many	NA	TRBJ2-2	TRBV20-1	TGCAGTGCTCCCAGGGGACTCTCGAACACCGGGGAGCTGTTTTTT	CSAPRGLSNTGELFF
many	NA	TRBJ2-7	TRBV7-6	TGTGCCAGCAGTTCCCGGGGTATTTCCTACGAGCAGTACTTC	CASSSRGISYEQYF
many	TRBD1	TRBJ2-1	TRBV5-1	TGCGCCAGCAAGGGGGCAGGGACCTATGAGCAGTTCTTC	CASKGAGTYEQFF
many	NA	TRBJ1-2	TRBV2	TGTGCCAGCCTCCGGGACAATTATAACTATGGCTACACCTTC	CASLRDNYNYGYTF
many	NA	TRBJ2-7	TRBV10-3	TGTGCCATCAGTGAGAGGGCCGGCTACGAGCAGTACTTC	CAISERAGYEQYF
many	TRBD2	TRBJ2-7	TRBV29-1	TGCAGCGTAGCCGGGACTAGAGCCTACGAGCAGTACTTC	CSVAGTRAYEQYF
NA	NA	TRBJ2-3	TRBV30	TGTGCCTGGAGTTCCGACTATGATCAGCAGTATTTT	CAWSSDYDQQYF
few	NA	TRBJ1-5	TRBV24-1	TGTGCCACCAGTGACCCTACAGACAGAAATCAGCCCCAGCATTTT	CATSDPTDRNQPQHF
many	TRBD2	TRBJ2-7	TRBV27	TGTGCCAGCAGGGTGACTAGCGGGAGCTACGAGCAGTACTTC	CASRVTSGSYEQYF
many	NA	TRBJ2-2	TRBV12-3/TRBV12-4	TGTGCCAGCAGGTCCGCAGGCTCCGGGGAGCTGTTTTTT	CASRSAGSGELFF
large	NA	TRBJ2-3	TRBV20-1	TGCAGTGAAGTATCGGGAGTTGACGCAGATACGCAGTATTTT	CSEVSGVDADTQYF
NA	NA	TRBJ2-7	TRBV4-2	TGTACCAGCAGCCAAGATGTAGCAGGGGTCTACGAGCAGTACTTC	CTSSQDVAGVYEQYF
many	NA	TRBJ2-4	TRBV20-1	TGCAGTGTCCCAGGACAGCTAAACATTCAGTACTTC	CSVPGQLNIQYF
many	NA	TRBJ2-2	TRBV21-1	TGTGCCAGCAGCAAACGGATCCCGGGACAGGGGGCTGGAAGCGAGAACACCGGGGAGCTGTTTTTT	CASSKRIPGQGAGSENTGELFF
many	TRBD2	TRBJ2-2	TRBV27	TGTGCCAGCAGTCGAAGACTAGCGGTAGGCGCGAACACCGGGGAGCTGTTTTTT	CASSRRLAVGANTGELFF
many	NA	TRBJ2-3	TRBV5-1	TGCGCCAGCAGCTTGGAAACAGATACGCAGTATTTT	CASSLETDTQYF
many	NA	TRBJ1-2	TRBV28	TGTGCCAGCAGCCTCACAGAAAACTATGGCTACACCTTC	CASSLTENYGYTF
many	TRBD1	TRBJ2-2	TRBV20-1	TGCAGTTTTAAGGACAGGGTGAACACCGGGGAGCTGTTTTTT	CSFKDRVNTGELFF
many	TRBD1	TRBJ1-5	TRBV20-1	TGCAGTGCTAGTTTTAGGGACAGGGGGCGCGGCAATCAGCCCCAGCATTTT	CSASFRDRGRGNQPQHF
many	NA	TRBJ2-7	TRBV28	TGTGCCAGCAGTGCTTCCTACGAGCAGTACTTC	CASSASYEQYF
many	NA	TRBJ1-2	TRBV11-2	TGTGCCAGCAGCTTAGGGCGGGCAGCCTTCTATGGCTACACCTTC	CASSLGRAAFYGYTF
many	NA	TRBJ1-2	TRBV27	TGTGCCAGCAGTTTATCACAGGGTACTGGCTACACCTTC	CASSLSQGTGYTF
many	NA	TRBJ2-7	TRBV7-2	TGTGCCAGCAGCTTAGCGATTGGGTCTCGAACGAACGAGCAGTACTTC	CASSLAIGSRTNEQYF
many	TRBD2	TRBJ2-1	TRBV18	TGTGCCAGCTCTGTAAGCGGGAGGATGACTGAGCAGTTCTTC	CASSVSGRMTEQFF
many	TRBD2	TRBJ2-3	TRBV9	TGTGCCAGCAGCGGTCTTGCTAGCGGGGTAGGAGATACGCAGTATTTT	CASSGLASGVGDTQYF
many	NA	TRBJ2-3	TRBV7-2	TGTGCCAGCAGCTTGAGACCAGTCGCAGATACGCAGTATTTT	CASSLRPVADTQYF
many	TRBD2	TRBJ2-1	TRBV5-1	TGCGCCAGCAGCTCAAGACTAGCGGGAAACAACAATGAGCAGTTCTTC	CASSSRLAGNNNEQFF
many	TRBD2	TRBJ2-2	TRBV5-6	TGTGCCAGCAGCTCGACTAGCGGGAGAAGCCGCATCGGGGAGCTGTTTTTT	CASSSTSGRSRIGELFF
many	NA	TRBJ2-1	TRBV28	TGTGCCAGCAGTTTAGGATCAAGTGTAGCCTACAATGAGCAGTTCTTC	CASSLGSSVAYNEQFF
many	TRBD1	TRBJ1-5	TRBV12-3/TRBV12-4	TGTGCCAGCAGTTTCCCCACAGGGGACTTTAGCAATCAGCCCCAGCATTTT	CASSFPTGDFSNQPQHF
many	TRBD1	TRBJ2-1	TRBV7-9	TGTGCCAGCAGCCCCGGGACAGGGGGTACGAATGAGCAGTTCTTC	CASSPGTGGTNEQFF
many	NA	TRBJ1-1	TRBV12-5	TGTGCTAGTGGTTTGGGCATGAACACTGAAGCTTTCTTT	CASGLGMNTEAFF
NA	NA	TRBJ2-2	TRBV9	TGTGCCAGCAGCGTAGCTCAATTCACGAACACCGGGGAGCTGTTTTTT	CASSVAQFTNTGELFF
few	NA	TRBJ2-1	TRBV7-4	TGTGCCGGCAGCTTTCTGTATGAGCAGTTCTTC	CAGSFLYEQFF
many	NA	TRBJ2-2	TRBV4-2	TGTGCCAGCAGCCAAGAAGAGCGAGCGAACACCGGGGAGCTGTTTTTT	CASSQEERANTGELFF
few	TRBD2	TRBJ2-3	TRBV7-2	TGTGCCAGCAGCTTTGACTCAGCGGGAGGGGGTACGCAGTATTTT	CASSFDSAGGGTQYF
many	TRBD2	TRBJ2-1	TRBV28	TGTGCCAGCAGCCGAAGCGGGAGGGGTGACAACAATGAGCAGTTCTTC	CASSRSGRGDNNEQFF